Presented here are 28 T cell receptor beta chains from one specimen sequenced in a study of T cell changes during pregnancy in multiple sclerosis. Using immunoSEQ multiplex PCR, the repertoire was profiled, and TCRdb retains in-frame clones only, with some absent. The table includes fewer than 50,000 clones, 88% detected once. Sequencing used CD8+ T cells from peripheral blood mononuclear cells, obtained in the third trimester of pregnancy. These receptors came from a female donor with multiple sclerosis, enrolled in a pregnancy study.

Relative to its sample, this clone is medium-sized. The chain has TRBV5-1 and TRBJ1-2; no reliable D call. CDR1 and CDR2 from the germline V gene are SGHRS and YFSETQ. Trimming cost V 0 bases and J 2 bases, with 14 bases left between them. The CDR3 loop spans 16 amino acids. The CDR3 loop reads CASSLGYSGTNYGYTF. As DNA, the CDR3 is TGCGCCAGCAGCTTGGGGTATTCGGGTACGAACTATGGCTACACCTTC.

The chain carries TRBV4-1 and TRBJ2-1; 10 positions agree with TRBD2. Germline CDR1 is MGHRA and CDR2 is YSYEKL. With V trimmed by 3 bases and J by 8 bases, 10 bases remained unmatched. The CDR3 runs 16 residues. The CDR3 DNA reads TGCGCCAGCAGCCAGACAGTAGCGGGGGGCTGGCATGAGCAGTTCTTC. Translation gives CASSQTVAGGWHEQFF.

The J gene is TRBJ2-2, the V gene TRBV6-6; tentative D call: TRBD2 (5 bases). CDR1 is MNHNY, CDR2 SVGAGI, per germline (reference sequence). The CDR3 totals 11 residues. The V end was cut by 8 bases, the J end by 8 bases, with 9 bases between. CDR3 protein: CASGRGGELFF. CDR3 bases: TGTGCCAGCGGCCGAGGGGGGGAGCTGTTTTTT.

This chain links TRBV7-2 with TRBJ1-1, with D uncertain. V was trimmed by 2 bases and J by 8 bases, leaving 9 bases between them. The CDR3 runs to 12 residues. In germline, CDR1 is SGHTA, CDR2 FQGNSA. The CDR3 DNA follows: TGTGCCAGCAGCTTAATTAGCGTCGAAGCTTTCTTT. Translation gives CASSLISVEAFF.

The J gene is TRBJ2-7, the V gene TRBV28, with 7 nucleotides matching TRBD1. The CDR3 has 14 residues. V lost 2 bases, J lost 4 bases, and 5 bases stayed unmatched. Germline V gene data show CDR1 as MDHEN and CDR2 as SYDVKM. This CDR3 is CASSLRGGRYEQYF. The CDR3 coding sequence is TGTGCCAGCAGTTTAAGAGGGGGCAGGTACGAGCAGTACTTC.

The chain carries TRBV6-1 and TRBJ2-7; 11 nucleotides agree with TRBD1. Germline V gene lookup returns CDR1 MNHNS and CDR2 SASEGT. This CDR3 is built from 16 residues. V was clipped by 3 bases and J by 4 bases; unmatched bases: 8. The CDR3 protein is CASSDTGQGARYEQYF. In DNA form, the CDR3 reads TGTGCCAGCAGTGATACCGGACAGGGGGCGCGGTACGAGCAGTACTTC.

The chain links TRBV19 to TRBJ2-7, with D maybe TRBD1 (6 bases). Germline-derived CDR1 and CDR2 are LNHDA and SQIVND (reference sequence). This CDR3 region has 13 residues. V was pared by 4 bases and J by 3 bases, with 10 bases between. For the CDR3, the DNA is TGTGCCAGTAGTACAGGGGCTAACTACGAGCAGTACTTC. Amino acids: CASSTGANYEQYF.

The CDR3 reads CASSMTSGGSRADTQYF. The CDR3 region has the DNA TGTGCCAGCAGTATGACTAGCGGGGGATCTAGGGCAGATACGCAGTATTTT. The chain carries TRBV27 and TRBJ2-3; 12 bases line up with TRBD2. The CDR3 sequence is 17 residues long. Germline loops: CDR1 MNHEY, CDR2 SMNVEV (reference sequence). V was clipped by 5 bases and J by 4 bases; unmatched bases: 10.

The chain couples TRBV6-4 to TRBJ2-1; 8 bases agree with TRBD1. The V segment lost 3 bases and the J segment 3 bases; nucleotides outside the gene matches: 1. The CDR3 runs to 14 residues. Germline values: CDR1 MRHNA, CDR2 SNTAGT. CDR3 DNA sequence: TGTGCCAGCAGTGAGGGACAGGACTACAATGAGCAGTTCTTC. Translated, it gives CASSEGQDYNEQFF.

Comment on this clone: One base away lies a much larger clone, so this may be a sequencing read error. Within the sample, other DNA sequences also encode this same CDR3. This sequence joins TRBV6-1 and TRBJ2-1; TRBD2 agrees at 9 bases. Germline CDR1 is MNHNS and CDR2 is SASEGT. The CDR3 sequence is 15 residues long. The V segment lost 0 bases and the J segment 3 bases; nucleotides outside the gene matches: 0. CDR3 DNA: TGTGCCAGCAGTGAAGCTAGCGGGGGCTACAATGAGCAGTTCTTC. Protein product: CASSEASGGYNEQFF.

The V gene is TRBV15, the J gene TRBJ1-4, with TRBD1 matching 10 bases. The CDR3 is 15 amino acids. CDR1 LNHNV and CDR2 YYDKDF come from the germline V gene (reference sequence). With 5 bases clipped from V and 6 bases from J, the junction kept 6 bases outside the gene matches. The DNA of the CDR3 is TGTGCCACCAGCCGCGACAGGGGGCAATATGAAAAACTGTTTTTT. Its translation is CATSRDRGQYEKLFF.

This chain connects TRBV5-5 to TRBJ2-1, with D possibly TRBD2 on 6 matching bases. The CDR3 covers 15 residues. V was clipped by 4 bases and J by 7 bases, with 18 bases between them. Germline CDR1 reads SGHKS; CDR2 reads YYEKEE (reference sequence). Here the CDR3 DNA reads TGTGCCAGCAGCGCGACGCGGACTACCAAAAATGAGCAGTTCTTC. Its translation: CASSATRTTKNEQFF.

The chain is built from TRBV5-4 and TRBJ2-7, with TRBD1 matching over 8 bases. The CDR3 totals 13 residues. The V gene's germline CDR1 is SGHNT and CDR2 YYREEE (reference sequence). The ends lost 3 bases at V and 3 bases at J; junction bases unmatched: 2. CDR3 amino acids: CASSSQGDYEQYF. DNA for the CDR3: TGTGCCAGCAGCTCACAGGGGGACTACGAGCAGTACTTC.

The rearrangement links TRBV5-1 to TRBJ2-1, with 14 positions matching TRBD2. Trimming at V came to 0 bases and at J to 0 bases, leaving 8 bases not matched to a gene. Germline V gene data show CDR1 as SGHRS and CDR2 as YFSETQ. This CDR3 comprises 20 residues. For the CDR3, the DNA is TGCGCCAGCAGCTTGGCTAGGACTAGCGGGGGGACCCCCTCCTACAATGAGCAGTTCTTC. Protein: CASSLARTSGGTPSYNEQFF.

J is TRBJ1-2 and V is TRBV4-1; TRBD1 aligns across 9 bases. This CDR3 has 14 residues. CDR1 and CDR2 (germline): MGHRA, YSYEKL. The V gene end was trimmed by 5 bases and the J gene end by 4 bases; junction bases not matched to a gene: 5. The CDR3 loop is CASSFRTGVYGYTF. The DNA for the CDR3 is TGCGCCAGCAGCTTTCGGACAGGGGTCTATGGCTACACCTTC.

The chain recombines TRBV10-3 with TRBJ2-3; possibly TRBD2 for D (6 bases). The germline V gene has CDR1 ENHRY and CDR2 SYGVKD. Trimming left V 5 bases short and J 0 bases short, with 12 bases between. This CDR3 comprises 15 residues. CDR3 protein: CAISSLGGSTDTQYF. CDR3 nucleotide sequence: TGTGCCATCAGTTCCTTGGGGGGTAGCACAGATACGCAGTATTTT.

This chain's CDR3 is CASSLANRNEQFF. The DNA of the CDR3 is TGTGCCAGCAGCTTAGCGAACAGGAATGAGCAGTTCTTC. This chain uses TRBV7-6 with TRBJ2-1, with D possibly TRBD1 on 5 matching bases. CDR3 length: 13 amino acids. V lost 0 bases, J lost 7 bases, and 7 bases lay in between. CDR1 and CDR2 (germline): SGHVS, FNYEAQ.

CDR3 in amino acids: CAWSIPPAEPQHF. As DNA, the CDR3 is TGTGCCTGGAGTATCCCTCCGGCGGAGCCCCAGCATTTT. The V call is TRBV30, the J call TRBJ1-5; no reliable D call. The CDR3 is 13 amino acids. Trimming left V 2 bases short and J 8 bases short, with 13 bases between. CDR1 is GTSNPN, CDR2 SVGIG, per germline (reference sequence).

The chain recombines TRBV2 with TRBJ2-1; the match to TRBD2 covers 15 bases. CDR1 is SNHLY, CDR2 FYNNEI, per germline. The trim removed 1 base at V and 8 bases at J, leaving 6 bases unmatched. This CDR3 region has 17 residues. DNA for the CDR3: TGTGCCAGCAGTGAAGGGACTAGCGGGGGGGCCTATGATGAGCAGTTCTTC. Protein sequence: CASSEGTSGGAYDEQFF. The full variable domain, completed using reference TRBV2 and TRBJ2-1, is EPEVTQTPSHQVTQMGQEVILRCVPISNHLYFYWYRQILGQKVEFLVSFYNNEISEKSEIFDDQFSVERPDGSNFTLKIRSTKLEDSAMYFCASSEGTSGGAYDEQFFGPGTRLTVL.

The table lists this clone with a count of one. This chain connects TRBV27 to TRBJ2-1; perhaps TRBD2 as D (6 bases). Trimming shortened V by 9 bases and J by 3 bases, and 15 bases separated the two germline ends. The length of the CDR3 is 14 residues. Germline values: CDR1 MNHEY, CDR2 SMNVEV (reference sequence). The CDR3 bases are TGTGCCAGTTTCAACGTGGGGGGCTACAATGAGCAGTTCTTC. It yields the protein CASFNVGGYNEQFF.

CDR3: CASSRQGYRNQPQHF. For the CDR3, the DNA is TGTGCCAGCAGCCGACAGGGATATCGGAATCAGCCCCAGCATTTT. This chain connects TRBV5-6 to TRBJ1-5, with 7 bases aligning to TRBD1. This CDR3 comprises 15 residues. CDR1 SGHDT and CDR2 YYEEEE come from the germline V gene. The V and J ends lost 4 bases and 4 bases, in that order; junction bases with no gene match: 8.

The rearrangement joins TRBV6-5 to TRBJ2-7; 10 bases map to TRBD2. V shed 8 bases, J shed 3 bases, and the junction held 4 bases outside the gene matches. This CDR3 has 13 amino acids. Germline V gene sequence: CDR1 MNHEY, CDR2 SVGAGI. The CDR3 sequence: CASGTSAFYEQYF. CDR3 bases: TGTGCCAGCGGGACTAGCGCCTTCTACGAGCAGTACTTC.

The chain couples TRBV5-6 to TRBJ1-5; D is possibly TRBD1 (5 bases). Trimming stripped 2 bases from V and 2 bases from J, with 14 bases between. The germline V gene encodes CDR1 SGHDT and CDR2 YYEEEE. The CDR3 has 16 amino acids. In DNA form, the CDR3 reads TGTGCCAGCAGCTTTGCGGGGCCCGAGGGCAATCAGCCCCAGCATTTT. It encodes CASSFAGPEGNQPQHF.

The rearrangement joins TRBV10-3 to TRBJ2-3, with 7 bases matching TRBD1. The junction had 12 bases not matched to a gene; V was cut back by 3 bases and J by 0 bases. This CDR3 is 18 amino acids long. Germline CDR1 reads ENHRY; CDR2 reads SYGVKD. The CDR3 nucleotides are TGTGCCATCAGTGATTACTCCCGGGACAGATCTAGCACAGATACGCAGTATTTT. Translation: CAISDYSRDRSSTDTQYF.

This clone was observed a single time. The J gene is TRBJ1-1, the V gene TRBV29-1; no firm D call. The length of the CDR3 is 11 residues. V lost 4 bases and J lost 7, with 10 bases in between. Germline V CDR1 and CDR2: SQVTM, ANQGSEA. The CDR3, as DNA: TGCAGCGTTGTGCTTAGTAATGAAGCTTTCTTT. It is translated as CSVVLSNEAFF.

The chain joins TRBV2 to TRBJ2-7, with D perhaps matching TRBD2 (5 bases). Germline V lookup: CDR1 SNHLY, CDR2 FYNNEI. The CDR3 has 14 amino acids. Trimming left V 6 bases short and J 5 bases short, with 17 bases between. The DNA of the CDR3 is TGTGCCAGCAGGGGGAGCTCTATCCCCCACGAGCAGTACTTC. It encodes CASRGSSIPHEQYF.

The V gene is TRBV4-2, the J gene TRBJ2-7, with D perhaps matching TRBD1 (5 bases). This CDR3 has 14 amino acids. CDR1 is LGHNA and CDR2 is YNFKEQ in the germline V gene. V shed 0 bases and J shed 5 bases, with 11 bases lying between them. CDR3 sequence (DNA): TGTGCCAGCAGCCAAGATTTCGGCAGGGACGAGCAGTACTTC. Translated, it gives CASSQDFGRDEQYF.

The rearrangement joins TRBV29-1 to TRBJ1-4; 8 nucleotides line up with TRBD1. The V gene end was trimmed by 7 bases and the J gene end by 9 bases; junction bases not matched to a gene: 4. Per the germline V gene, CDR1 is SQVTM and CDR2 is ANQGSEA. The CDR3 loop spans 11 amino acids. CDR3 sequence reads: CSGRTGQKLFF. CDR3 DNA sequence: TGCAGCGGCAGGACAGGGCAAAAACTGTTTTTT.